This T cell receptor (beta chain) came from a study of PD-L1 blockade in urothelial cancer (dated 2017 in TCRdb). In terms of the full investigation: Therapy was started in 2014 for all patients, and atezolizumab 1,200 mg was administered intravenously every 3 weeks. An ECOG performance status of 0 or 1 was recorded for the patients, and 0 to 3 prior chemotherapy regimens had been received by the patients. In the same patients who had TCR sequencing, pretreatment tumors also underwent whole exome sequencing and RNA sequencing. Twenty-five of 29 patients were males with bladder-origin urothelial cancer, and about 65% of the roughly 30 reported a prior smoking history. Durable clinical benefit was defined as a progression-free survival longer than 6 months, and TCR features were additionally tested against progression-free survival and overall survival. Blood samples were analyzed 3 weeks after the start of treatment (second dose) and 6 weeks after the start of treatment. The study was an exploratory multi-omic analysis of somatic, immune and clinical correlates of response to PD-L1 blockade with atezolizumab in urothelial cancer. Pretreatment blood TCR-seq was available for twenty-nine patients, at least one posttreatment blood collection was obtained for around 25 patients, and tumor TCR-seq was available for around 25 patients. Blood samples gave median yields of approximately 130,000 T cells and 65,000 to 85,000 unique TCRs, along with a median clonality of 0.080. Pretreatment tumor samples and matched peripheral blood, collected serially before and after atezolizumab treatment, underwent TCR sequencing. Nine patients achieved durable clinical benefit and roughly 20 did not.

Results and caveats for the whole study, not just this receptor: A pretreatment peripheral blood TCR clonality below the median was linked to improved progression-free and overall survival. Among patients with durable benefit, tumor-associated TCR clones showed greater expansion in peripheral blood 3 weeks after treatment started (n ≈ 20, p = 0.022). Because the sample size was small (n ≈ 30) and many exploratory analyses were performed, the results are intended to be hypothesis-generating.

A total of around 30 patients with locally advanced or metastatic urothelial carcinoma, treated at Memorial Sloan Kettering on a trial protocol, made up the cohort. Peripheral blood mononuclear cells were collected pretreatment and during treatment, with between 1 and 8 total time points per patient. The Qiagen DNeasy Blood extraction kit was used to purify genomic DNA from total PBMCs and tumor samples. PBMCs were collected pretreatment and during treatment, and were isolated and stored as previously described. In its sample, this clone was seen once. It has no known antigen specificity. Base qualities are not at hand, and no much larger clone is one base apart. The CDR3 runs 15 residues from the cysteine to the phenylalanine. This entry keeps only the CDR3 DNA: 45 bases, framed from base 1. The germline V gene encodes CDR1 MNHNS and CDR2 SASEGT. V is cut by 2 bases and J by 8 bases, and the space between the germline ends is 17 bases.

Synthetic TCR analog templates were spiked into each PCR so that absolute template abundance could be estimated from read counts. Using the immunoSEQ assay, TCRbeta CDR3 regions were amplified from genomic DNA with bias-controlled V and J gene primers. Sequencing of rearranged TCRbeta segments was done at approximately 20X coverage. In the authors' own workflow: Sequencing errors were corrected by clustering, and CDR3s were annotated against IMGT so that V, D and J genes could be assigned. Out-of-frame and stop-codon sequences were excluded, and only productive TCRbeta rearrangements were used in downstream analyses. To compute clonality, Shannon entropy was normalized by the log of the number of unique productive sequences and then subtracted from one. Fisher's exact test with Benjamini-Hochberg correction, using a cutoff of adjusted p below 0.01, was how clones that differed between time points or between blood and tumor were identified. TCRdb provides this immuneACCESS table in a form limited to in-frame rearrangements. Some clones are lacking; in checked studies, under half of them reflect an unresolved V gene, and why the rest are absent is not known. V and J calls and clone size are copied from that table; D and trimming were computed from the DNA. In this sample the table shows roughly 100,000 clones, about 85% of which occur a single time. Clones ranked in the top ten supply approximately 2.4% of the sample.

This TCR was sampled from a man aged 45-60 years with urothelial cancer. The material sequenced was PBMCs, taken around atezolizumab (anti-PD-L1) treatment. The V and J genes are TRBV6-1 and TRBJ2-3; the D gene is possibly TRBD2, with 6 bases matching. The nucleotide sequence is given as TGTGCCAGCAGTGAATCCGCCGGTGGGGGACTTACGCAGTATTTT. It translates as CASSESAGGGLTQYF.